Shown below are 26 T cell receptor beta chains from a single sample sequenced in a study of response to subunit inactivated influenza vaccine. MiXCR was run by TCRdb on the RT-PCR reads, yielding one entry per CDR3 protein. The sample records around 530,000 distinct CDR3 sequences, approximately 12% being singletons. This specimen was PBMCs from blood, taken on the day of vaccination. Receptor source: a man between 50 and 59 years old who received an inactivated influenza vaccine.

The chain is built from TRBV14 and TRBJ1-2; D remains unclear. Germline values: CDR1 SGHDN, CDR2 FVKESK. The CDR3 is made up of 15 amino acids. Trimming removed 4 bases from V and 3 bases from J, with 15 bases in between. The CDR3 protein is CASSPLPLGDYGYTF. The CDR3 nucleotides read TGTGCCAGCAGCCCTCTCCCCCTTGGCGACTATGGCTACACCTTC.

A few counts support this clonotype. This chain's CDR3 is CSVENTGSSGANVLTF. The CDR3, as DNA: TGCAGCGTTGAAAATACAGGGAGCTCTGGGGCCAACGTCCTGACTTTC. The chain is built from TRBV29-1 and TRBJ2-6; perhaps TRBD1 as D (6 bases). V was trimmed by 2 bases and J by 0 bases, leaving 11 bases between them. Germline CDR1 is SQVTM and CDR2 is ANQGSEA. CDR3 length: 16 amino acids.

V and J are TRBV4-2 and TRBJ1-2, with 7 bases fitting TRBD1. The CDR3 consists of 15 residues. Trimming cost V 1 base and J 4 bases; bases outside gene matches: 6. Germline V gene lookup returns CDR1 LGHNA and CDR2 YNFKEQ. The CDR3 DNA is TGTGCCAGCAGCCAAGGGGTAGGGGGCATCTATGGCTACACCTTC. Translated, it gives CASSQGVGGIYGYTF.

The chain carries TRBV12-3 or TRBV12-4 and TRBJ1-1, with 8 bases aligning to TRBD1. CDR3 length equals 16 residues. V dropped 7 bases and J dropped 6; count of bases not matched to a gene: 16. CDR3 bases: TGTGCCAGCAAATCGGTGCCAGGACAGGGACGTCCTGAAGCTTTCTTT. It codes for CASKSVPGQGRPEAFF.

This chain joins TRBV28 and TRBJ2-4; 10 bases are shared with TRBD1. Germline-derived CDR1 and CDR2 are MDHEN and SYDVKM. Trimming at V came to 2 bases and at J to 8 bases, leaving 6 bases not matched to a gene. This CDR3 has 15 amino acids. The DNA for the CDR3 is TGTGCCAGCAGTTTACCGGGACAGGGGAATCACATTCAGTACTTC. It is translated as CASSLPGQGNHIQYF.

This chain connects TRBV7-2 to TRBJ2-3; D could derive from TRBD1 or TRBD2 (5 bases each). Trimming left V 5 bases short and J 6 bases short, with 15 bases between. Germline V lookup: CDR1 SGHTA, CDR2 FQGNSA. The CDR3 has 14 amino acids. For the CDR3, the DNA is TGTGCCAGCAGCCGGGACCCTGCCACGGATACGCAGTATTTT. It yields the protein CASSRDPATDTQYF.

The chain has TRBV11-2 and TRBJ2-3; D gene uncertain. V dropped 6 bases and J dropped 5 bases, with 21 bases sitting between them. Germline CDR1 and CDR2: SGHAT and FQNNGV. There are 16 residues in the CDR3. In DNA form, the CDR3 reads TGTGCCAGCAGTGCCGGATGGCAACCACTGGGAGATACGCAGTATTTT. Translating gives CASSAGWQPLGDTQYF.

The V and J genes are TRBV14 and TRBJ1-2, with 9 bases fitting TRBD1. Germline V CDR1 and CDR2: SGHDN, FVKESK. After removal of 4 bases from V and 4 bases from J, the junction contained 4 bases not matched to a gene. The CDR3 sequence is 14 residues long. CDR3 in DNA: TGTGCCAGCAGCCCAAACAGGGGGCCCTATGGCTACACCTTC. Its translation is CASSPNRGPYGYTF.

V usage is TRBV5-1 and J usage is TRBJ1-1; D gene ambiguous. CDR1 SGHRS and CDR2 YFSETQ come from the germline V gene. Deletions cut 2 bases from V and 1 base from J, with 6 bases between. The CDR3 consists of 13 residues. The CDR3 DNA is TGCGCCAGCAGCTTCCCACAGAACACTGAAGCTTTCTTT. Translated: CASSFPQNTEAFF.

Many counts were recorded for this clonotype. The gene calls are TRBV5-1 and TRBJ1-5; D perhaps matches TRBD1 (5 bases). The CDR3 contains 16 residues. Germline values: CDR1 SGHRS, CDR2 YFSETQ. V lost 1 base to trimming and J lost 2 bases, with 13 bases between them. The CDR3 DNA follows: TGCGCCAGCAGCTTGCTTCCCCAGGGAGGCAATCAGCCCCAGCATTTT. This encodes CASSLLPQGGNQPQHF.

This clonotype has ten or more counts. This sequence joins TRBV5-5 and TRBJ2-1; possible D gene TRBD2, 6 bases. Germline V gene lookup returns CDR1 SGHKS and CDR2 YYEKEE (reference sequence). The CDR3 is 15 amino acids. The V gene lost 0 bases and the J gene lost 4 bases, with 11 bases spanning the gap. Here the CDR3 DNA reads TGTGCCAGCAGCTTGGATAGCGGTGATTACAATGAGCAGTTCTTC. This codes for CASSLDSGDYNEQFF.

This clonotype was detected only a few times. V gene TRBV3-1 combines with J gene TRBJ2-2; 10 bases fit TRBD2. This CDR3 is 16 amino acids long. Germline V gives CDR1 LGHDT, CDR2 YNNKEL (reference sequence). The V segment lost 4 bases and the J segment 3 bases; nucleotides outside the gene matches: 5. The CDR3 loop reads CASSRTGTSDTGELFF. The CDR3 DNA is TGTGCCAGCAGCCGGACCGGGACTAGCGACACCGGGGAGCTGTTTTTT.

This clonotype was counted between two and nine times. V and J are TRBV20-1 and TRBJ1-1; D call uncertain. The CDR3 has 14 amino acids. CDR1 and CDR2 from the germline V gene are DFQATT and SNEGSKA (reference sequence). The CDR3 nucleotides read TGCAGCGGTCGGGGATCGACGATGAACACTGAAGCTTTCTTT. Protein product: CSGRGSTMNTEAFF.

This clonotype was counted many times. The chain recombines TRBV12-3 or TRBV12-4 with TRBJ1-1; D unclear. CDR3 size: 16 residues. Trimming removed 4 bases at V and 7 bases at J, with 22 bases between. The CDR3 reads CASSSGVLRSVIEAFF. The DNA of the CDR3 is TGTGCCAGCAGTTCAGGCGTACTGAGATCCGTTATTGAAGCTTTCTTT.

Many counts were recorded for this clonotype. The genes are TRBV20-1 and TRBJ1-5; D remains ambiguous. Germline V gene sequence: CDR1 DFQATT, CDR2 SNEGSKA (reference sequence). The V end lost 6 bases, the J end lost 3 bases, and 12 bases lay between the germline ends. This CDR3 region has 13 residues. CDR3 nucleotides: TGCAGTGCAAACGACATGAACAATCAGCCCCAGCATTTT. It yields the protein CSANDMNNQPQHF.

The sample holds many counts of this clonotype. CDR3 coding DNA: TGTGCCAGCAGCCAAGGGGAGGGCCGTTACAATGAGCAGTTCTTC. Its translation is CASSQGEGRYNEQFF. V and J are TRBV3-1 and TRBJ2-1; 7 bases are shared with TRBD2. This CDR3 is built from 15 residues. Per germline, CDR1 LGHDT and CDR2 YNNKEL (reference sequence). With 1 base clipped from V and 4 bases from J, the junction kept 4 bases outside the gene matches.

This clonotype was seen a handful of times. The genes are TRBV3-1 and TRBJ2-1; no reliable D call. Per germline, CDR1 LGHDT and CDR2 YNNKEL (reference sequence). This CDR3 has 15 residues. The ends were cut back, 1 base at V and 10 bases at J, with 17 bases in the middle. CDR3 bases: TGTGCCAGCAGCCAAGGGGTCGGACGCCACAGAGAGCAGTTCTTC. Amino acid sequence: CASSQGVGRHREQFF.

There are a few counts of this clonotype. V is TRBV4-3 and J is TRBJ1-3; possible D gene TRBD1, 5 bases. Germline V gives CDR1 LGHNA, CDR2 YSLEER. V gave up 1 base and J gave up 4 bases, with 8 bases separating them. The CDR3 runs to 14 residues. CDR3 residues: CASSQGGEGNTIYF. DNA for the CDR3: TGCGCCAGCAGCCAAGGGGGCGAGGGAAACACCATATATTTT.

The chain links TRBV7-2 to TRBJ2-3; D unclear. Trimming left V 5 bases short and J 0 bases short, with 9 bases between. The germline V gene encodes CDR1 SGHTA and CDR2 FQGNSA. The CDR3 contains 14 residues. The CDR3 DNA reads TGTGCCAGCAGCCCGATGGAGAGCACAGATACGCAGTATTTT. Protein: CASSPMESTDTQYF.

This clonotype was seen a few times. The gene calls are TRBV3-1 and TRBJ2-3; no reliable D call. The V and J ends lost 1 base and 0 bases respectively, with 2 bases between them. This CDR3 contains 13 residues. Germline V lookup: CDR1 LGHDT, CDR2 YNNKEL (reference sequence). CDR3 sequence (DNA): TGTGCCAGCAGCCAAGCCAGCACAGATACGCAGTATTTT. Amino acid sequence: CASSQASTDTQYF.

The chain's CDR3 is CASGAIRYTDTQYF. DNA of the CDR3: TGTGCCAGCGGGGCCATACGATACACAGATACGCAGTATTTT. The gene calls are TRBV28 and TRBJ2-3; D is possibly TRBD1 (5 bases). Trimming took off 8 bases at V and 2 bases at J, with 14 bases between the two ends. This CDR3 spans 14 amino acids. Germline loops: CDR1 MDHEN, CDR2 SYDVKM. Full variable domain (outside the CDR3, taken from reference TRBV28 and TRBJ2-3): DVKVTQSSRYLVKRTGEKVFLECVQDMDHENMFWYRQDPGLGLRLIYFSYDVKMKEKGDIPEGYSVSREKKERFSLILESASTNQTSMYLCASGAIRYTDTQYFGPGTRLTVL.

The chain is built from TRBV6-1 and TRBJ1-2, with D possibly TRBD1 on 5 matching bases. Germline V gives CDR1 MNHNS, CDR2 SASEGT. Trimming removed 5 bases at V and 2 bases at J, with 9 bases between. The CDR3 has 13 residues. The CDR3 reads CASSTTVNYGYTF. The CDR3 DNA is TGTGCCAGCAGTACGACAGTAAACTATGGCTACACCTTC.

This clonotype was seen ten or more times. The CDR3 sequence is CASSYGAVYGYTF. The CDR3 nucleotides read TGTGCCAGCAGTTACGGGGCAGTCTATGGCTACACCTTC. V gene TRBV6-2 or TRBV6-3 combines with J gene TRBJ1-2; TRBD1 might be the D (5 bases). From germline, CDR1 is MNHEY and CDR2 SVGEGT. CDR3 length equals 13 residues. Deletions cut 2 bases from V and 4 bases from J, with 8 bases between.

This clonotype showed up just a few times. Written as DNA, the CDR3 is TGTGCCAGCAGCTGGGGGACTAGCGTAGACGAGCAGTACTTC. Protein sequence: CASSWGTSVDEQYF. The chain uses TRBV9 and TRBJ2-7, with TRBD2 identical over 10 bases. J gave up 5 bases and V 4 bases, and 6 bases lay outside the gene matches. The germline CDR1 and CDR2 sequences are SGDLS and YYNGEE. The CDR3 sequence is 14 residues long. Variable domain in full (rest from reference TRBV9 and TRBJ2-7): DSGVTQTPKHLITATGQRVTLRCSPRSGDLSVYWYQQSLDQGLQFLIQYYNGEERAKGNILERFSAQQFPDLHSELNLSSLELGDSALYFCASSWGTSVDEQYFGPGTRLTVT.

This clonotype came up many times. The rearrangement joins TRBV7-9 to TRBJ2-7; D remains unclear. Between the trimmed V and J ends, which lost 5 bases and 4 bases, there was a span of 15 bases. CDR1 is SEHNR and CDR2 is FQNEAQ in the germline V gene (reference sequence). The CDR3 runs to 14 residues. Written as DNA, the CDR3 is TGTGCCAGCAGCCCCAGGCGGCAGTTTTACGAGCAGTACTTC. Protein: CASSPRRQFYEQYF.

This clonotype was seen repeatedly, ten times or more. The V gene is TRBV20-1, the J gene TRBJ2-7; 9 bases are shared with TRBD1. Germline V gene lookup returns CDR1 DFQATT and CDR2 SNEGSKA (reference sequence). The CDR3 has 13 residues. The V segment lost 5 bases and the J segment 5 bases; nucleotides outside the gene matches: 7. CDR3 region: CSAPGQGVHEQYF. The CDR3 bases are TGCAGTGCTCCGGGACAGGGCGTCCACGAGCAGTACTTC.